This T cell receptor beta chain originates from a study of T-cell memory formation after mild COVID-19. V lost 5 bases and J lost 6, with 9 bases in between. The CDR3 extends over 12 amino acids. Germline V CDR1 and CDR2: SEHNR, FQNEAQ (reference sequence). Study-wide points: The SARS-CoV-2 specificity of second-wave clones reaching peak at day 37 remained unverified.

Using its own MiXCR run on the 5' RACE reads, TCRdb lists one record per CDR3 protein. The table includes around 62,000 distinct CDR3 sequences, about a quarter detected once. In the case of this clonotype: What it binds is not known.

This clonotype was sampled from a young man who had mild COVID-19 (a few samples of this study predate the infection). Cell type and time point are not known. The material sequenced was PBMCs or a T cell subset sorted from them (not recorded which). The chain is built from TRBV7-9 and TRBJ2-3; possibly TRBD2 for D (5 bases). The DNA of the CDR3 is TGTGCCAGCAGCCTGGGAGACGATACGCAGTATTTT. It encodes CASSLGDDTQYF.